A selection of T cell receptor beta chains follows, all from one sample in a study of Tregs in tolerant kidney transplant recipients. This table comes from immunoSEQ multiplex PCR, and its TCRdb copy is limited to in-frame clones, with some not included. Among tens of thousands of clones listed, about 88% were seen once. This material consisted of CD4+ T cells from blood, taken before the transplant. Receptors originate from a human donor who received a combined kidney and bone marrow transplant. Each CDR3 is given with its conserved first and last residue. A D gene is named only where the DNA matches it firmly. Part of the rows lack a size; the others show once, few, many or a class for expanded clones.

V gene	J gene	D gene	clone size	CDR3 protein	CDR3 DNA
TRBV4-2	TRBJ2-5	TRBD1	-	CASSQAGTGGQETQYF	TGTGCCAGCAGCCAAGCCGGGACAGGGGGCCAAGAGACCCAGTACTTC
TRBV11-2	TRBJ2-7	TRBD1	-	CASSFDRDSYEQYF	TGTGCCAGCAGCTTCGACAGGGACTCCTACGAGCAGTACTTC
TRBV16	TRBJ1-1	-	once	CASSQSGGAVNTEAFF	TGTGCCAGCAGCCAATCAGGCGGGGCGGTGAACACTGAAGCTTTCTTT
TRBV28	TRBJ2-2	-	-	CASSLTAGELFF	TGTGCCAGCAGTCTAACGGCCGGGGAGCTGTTTTTT
TRBV18	TRBJ2-7	-	-	CASSLTEGSEQYF	TGTGCCAGCTCGCTCACGGAGGGATCCGAGCAGTACTTC
TRBV6-5	TRBJ1-2	-	few	CASSYTPGRGYTF	TGTGCCAGCAGTTACACCCCAGGGCGAGGCTACACCTTC
TRBV9	TRBJ1-4	TRBD1	-	CASSKQGVWATNEKLFF	TGTGCCAGCAGCAAACAGGGGGTGTGGGCAACTAATGAAAAACTGTTTTTT
TRBV27	TRBJ1-1	-	-	CASSQLSGHPTTAFF	TGTGCCAGCAGCCAATTGTCAGGACACCCAACGACGGCTTTCTTT
TRBV5-5	TRBJ2-5	TRBD1	-	CASSFEGAKQETQYF	TGTGCCAGCAGCTTCGAGGGGGCGAAACAAGAGACCCAGTACTTC
TRBV29-1	TRBJ2-7	TRBD2	-	CSVVLASTYEQYF	TGCAGCGTTGTACTAGCGAGCACCTACGAGCAGTACTTC
TRBV19	TRBJ2-7	TRBD1	-	CASSIVGGYYEQYF	TGTGCCAGTAGTATTGTAGGGGGCTACTACGAGCAGTACTTC
TRBV2	TRBJ2-3	TRBD1	once	CASSFLPRDRGSDTQYF	TGTGCCAGCAGTTTTCTCCCCCGGGACAGGGGTTCGGATACGCAGTATTTT
TRBV29-1	TRBJ2-7	-	-	CSVEDVPGGKDEQYF	TGCAGCGTTGAAGATGTCCCTGGAGGGAAAGACGAGCAGTACTTC
TRBV7-3	TRBJ2-1	TRBD1	-	CASSYSTGYNEQFF	TGTGCCAGCAGCTATTCGACAGGGTACAATGAGCAGTTCTTC